This entry lists 22 T cell receptor beta chains sequenced from one sample in a study of T-cell memory formation after mild COVID-19. Each CDR3 protein is one row after TCRdb ran MiXCR on the 5' RACE reads. The sample has fewer than 150,000 distinct CDR3 sequences; 5% to 6.5% are singletons. The sequencing input was PBMCs or a T cell subset sorted from them (not recorded which). The receptors were gathered from an adult woman who had mild COVID-19 (a few samples of this study predate the infection). Cell type and time point are not known.

This sequence joins TRBV7-9 and TRBJ1-5; TRBD1 matches at 12 bases. This CDR3 contains 18 residues. Germline CDR1 reads SEHNR; CDR2 reads FQNEAQ (reference sequence). J lost 7 bases, V lost 3 bases, and 13 bases had no gene match. Here the CDR3 reads CASSLSVGTGGAGQPQHF. The DNA for the CDR3 is TGTGCCAGCAGCTTGTCGGTGGGGACAGGGGGCGCAGGGCAGCCCCAGCATTTT.

This clonotype appeared many times. The chain carries TRBV20-1 and TRBJ1-6; D is unresolved. Germline-derived CDR1 and CDR2 are DFQATT and SNEGSKA (reference sequence). This CDR3 comprises 18 residues. Trimming pared 1 base from V and 6 bases from J, leaving 22 bases between. The CDR3 loop is CSARVGLAGSSGNSPLHF. The CDR3 nucleotides are TGCAGTGCTAGAGTGGGATTGGCCGGCTCTTCGGGTAATTCACCCCTCCACTTT.

The chain combines TRBV5-1 with TRBJ1-1; 8 bases agree with TRBD1. V gave up 0 bases and J gave up 2 bases; unmatched junction bases: 3. Germline CDR1 is SGHRS and CDR2 is YFSETQ. This CDR3 spans 15 amino acids. In DNA form, the CDR3 reads TGCGCCAGCAGCTTGGATGGACAGGGAAACACTGAAGCTTTCTTT. Its translation is CASSLDGQGNTEAFF. Full variable domain (missing parts from reference TRBV5-1 and TRBJ1-1): KAGVTQTPRYLIKTRGQQVTLSCSPISGHRSVSWYQQTPGQGLQFLFEYFSETQRNKGNFPGRFSGRQFSNSRSEMNVSTLELGDSALYLCASSLDGQGNTEAFFGQGTRLTVV.

The chain joins TRBV20-1 to TRBJ2-3, with TRBD2 identical over 8 bases. The CDR3 runs 15 residues. With 5 bases clipped from V and 5 bases from J, the junction kept 12 bases outside the gene matches. The germline CDR1 and CDR2 sequences are DFQATT and SNEGSKA (reference sequence). Here the CDR3 reads CSAGSRGGAGDTQYF. The CDR3, as DNA: TGCAGTGCTGGGAGCCGGGGGGGAGCGGGAGATACGCAGTATTTT.

The CDR3 loop reads CATSDFTAVTGELFF. The CDR3 DNA reads as TGTGCCACCAGTGATTTTACAGCGGTCACCGGGGAGCTGTTTTTT. V and J are TRBV24-1 and TRBJ2-2; a possible D gene is TRBD2 (5 bases). The V gene's germline CDR1 is KGHDR and CDR2 SFDVKD. This CDR3 comprises 15 residues. Trimming stripped 1 base from V and 4 bases from J, with 9 bases between.

A few counts support this clonotype. The chain links TRBV5-4 to TRBJ2-1; D unresolved. The ends were cut back, 5 bases at V and 5 bases at J, with 8 bases in the middle. The CDR3 sequence is 12 residues long. The V gene's germline CDR1 is SGHNT and CDR2 YYREEE (reference sequence). The CDR3 DNA reads TGTGCCAGCAGAGGCCGTGACAATGAGCAGTTCTTC. Translating it yields CASRGRDNEQFF. Using reference TRBV5-4 and TRBJ2-1 for the parts outside the CDR3, the full variable domain is ETGVTQSPTHLIKTRGQQVTLRCSSQSGHNTVSWYQQALGQGPQFIFQYYREEENGRGNFPPRFSGLQFPNYSSELNVNALELDDSALYLCASRGRDNEQFFGPGTRLTVL.

This clonotype was picked up a small number of times. This chain connects TRBV7-9 to TRBJ2-1, with TRBD2 matching 13 bases. Germline V gives CDR1 SEHNR, CDR2 FQNEAQ (reference sequence). CDR3 length: 18 amino acids. The ends lost 5 bases at V and 1 base at J; junction bases unmatched: 8. Here the CDR3 reads CASSPTSGGPRSYNEQFF. In DNA form, the CDR3 reads TGTGCCAGCAGCCCGACTAGCGGGGGGCCCAGGTCCTACAATGAGCAGTTCTTC.

The table lists this clonotype with many counts. The V call is TRBV5-1, the J call TRBJ2-7, with TRBD2 identical over 12 bases. Germline V gene data show CDR1 as SGHRS and CDR2 as YFSETQ. CDR3 length: 18 amino acids. The V segment lost 3 bases and the J segment 0 bases; nucleotides outside the gene matches: 10. CDR3 protein: CASSWGRLAGDSSYEQYF. In DNA, the CDR3 is TGCGCCAGCAGCTGGGGGCGACTAGCGGGGGACAGCTCCTACGAGCAGTACTTC.

The V call is TRBV7-9, the J call TRBJ1-4; no clear D. Trimming pared 5 bases from V and 5 bases from J, leaving 12 bases between. Germline CDR1 SEHNR, CDR2 FQNEAQ (reference sequence). This CDR3 is built from 14 residues. CDR3 residues: CASSPGHGNEKLFF. The CDR3 DNA is TGTGCCAGCAGCCCGGGCCATGGGAATGAAAAACTGTTTTTT.

This clonotype was picked up many times. The gene calls are TRBV11-3 and TRBJ2-2; D is unresolved. The CDR3 has 16 residues. Trimming took 5 bases from V and 2 from J, leaving 15 bases between them. Germline V gene lookup returns CDR1 SGHNT and CDR2 YENEEA. CDR3 sequence: CASSLGSPLNTGELFF. CDR3 nucleotide sequence: TGTGCCAGCAGCCTAGGGTCCCCCCTTAACACCGGGGAGCTGTTTTTT. The full variable domain, completed using reference TRBV11-3 and TRBJ2-2, is EAGVVQSPRYKIIEKKQPVAFWCNPISGHNTLYWYLQNLGQGPELLIRYENEEAVDDSQLPKDRFSAERLKGVDSTLKIQPAELGDSAVYLCASSLGSPLNTGELFFGEGSRLTVL.

J is TRBJ1-2 and V is TRBV20-1; the D gene is possibly TRBD1 (6 bases). The V end lost 1 base, the J end lost 3 bases, and 15 bases lay between the germline ends. Germline assignment: CDR1 DFQATT and CDR2 SNEGSKA (reference sequence). This CDR3 contains 15 residues. CDR3 sequence reads: CSARAGTKSDYGYTF. DNA of the CDR3: TGCAGTGCTAGAGCCGGGACAAAGTCTGACTATGGCTACACCTTC.

This clonotype was picked up many times. The gene calls are TRBV12-3 or TRBV12-4 and TRBJ2-7; tentatively, D is TRBD1 (5 bases). The V end was cut by 6 bases, the J end by 6 bases, with 15 bases between. The CDR3 runs to 13 residues. Here the CDR3 reads CASSFAGQGEQYF. The CDR3 DNA reads TGTGCCAGCAGCTTTGCAGGGCAGGGCGAGCAGTACTTC.

This clonotype was detected a few times. The gene calls are TRBV12-3 or TRBV12-4 and TRBJ1-3; tentative D call: TRBD1 (6 bases). The CDR3 covers 15 residues. With 5 bases removed from V and 0 bases from J, the gap between germline ends came to 11 bases. The CDR3 nucleotides read TGTGCCAGCAGTAAGGACAGTAACTCTGGAAACACCATATATTTT. This sequence encodes CASSKDSNSGNTIYF.

This clonotype was recorded a few times. J is TRBJ1-1 and V is TRBV6-5, with D uncertain. The CDR3 loop spans 13 amino acids. The germline CDR1 and CDR2 sequences are MNHEY and SVGAGI. V was shortened by 2 bases and J by 1 base, with 5 bases between the two germline ends. Here the CDR3 reads CASSYGPNTEAFF. CDR3 bases: TGTGCCAGCAGTTACGGTCCGAACACTGAAGCTTTCTTT.

This clonotype was found many times. The junction differs from germline at one of its ends, possibly a read error. The chain joins TRBV7-7 to TRBJ2-2; the D call may be TRBD1 or TRBD2 (5 bases each). From germline, CDR1 is SSHAT and CDR2 FNYEAQ (reference sequence). CDR3 length: 14 residues. CDR3 nucleotides: TGTGCTAGCAGCCCCGGGACGGCCACCGGGGAGCTGTTTTTT. It yields the protein CASSPGTATGELFF.

The chain joins TRBV3-1 to TRBJ2-7; 10 nucleotides agree with TRBD2. V gave up 4 bases and J gave up 3 bases; unmatched junction bases: 0. This CDR3 has 13 amino acids. Germline CDR1 reads LGHDT; CDR2 reads YNNKEL (reference sequence). CDR3 nucleotides: TGTGCCAGCAGCCGGACTAGCGGCTACGAGCAGTACTTC. Amino acids: CASSRTSGYEQYF.

This clonotype was found a few times. The rearrangement links TRBV30 to TRBJ2-7; 7 nucleotides agree with TRBD2. Germline CDR1 and CDR2: GTSNPN and SVGIG (reference sequence). The CDR3 loop spans 14 amino acids. V shed 0 bases and J 3 bases; nucleotides not matched to a gene: 5. The CDR3 DNA sequence: TGTGCCTGGAGTGTAGACTCTAGCGGCTACGAGCAGTACTTC. It yields the protein CAWSVDSSGYEQYF.

For this clonotype: A much larger clone sits a single nucleotide away, making a read error possible. The chain links TRBV4-2 to TRBJ2-7; D is undetermined. From germline, CDR1 is LGHNA and CDR2 YNFKEQ. V shed 1 base and J shed 2 bases, with 15 bases lying between them. This CDR3 comprises 16 residues. In DNA form, the CDR3 reads TGTGCCAGCAGCCAAGTGGCGGTAGCAGTCACCTACGAGCAGTACTTC. Translating it yields CASSQVAVAVTYEQYF.

This clonotype was seen at least ten times. This chain joins TRBV20-1 and TRBJ2-6; the match to TRBD1 covers 7 bases. Germline V gene lookup returns CDR1 DFQATT and CDR2 SNEGSKA (reference sequence). V was pared by 2 bases and J by 2 bases, with 6 bases of the junction left unmatched. The CDR3 extends over 16 amino acids. CDR3 nucleotides: TGCAGTGCTAGACCGACAGGGAGCACTGGGGCCAACGTCCTGACTTTC. It yields the protein CSARPTGSTGANVLTF.

This clonotype was found a few times. This chain joins TRBV20-1 and TRBJ1-2; a possible D gene is TRBD1 (6 bases). V lost 2 bases and J lost 5, with 21 bases in between. Germline loops: CDR1 DFQATT, CDR2 SNEGSKA (reference sequence). This CDR3 is 16 amino acids long. CDR3 coding DNA: TGCAGTGCTAGATCGGGGGACACGGGGCGTACATATGGCTACACCTTC. Translating it yields CSARSGDTGRTYGYTF.

This clonotype was counted at least ten times. The V and J genes are TRBV5-8 and TRBJ2-3, with D tentatively TRBD1 (6 bases). CDR3 size: 16 residues. V gave up 7 bases and J gave up 0 bases, with 18 bases separating them. The germline V gene has CDR1 SGHTS and CDR2 YDEGEE. The CDR3 DNA follows: TGTGCCAGCGTACACAGGGTAAGGGGTAGCACAGATACGCAGTATTTT. Translating it yields CASVHRVRGSTDTQYF.

This clonotype was counted between two and nine times. The chain employs TRBV12-3 or TRBV12-4 and TRBJ2-6; D unresolved. V was cut by 2 bases and J by 2 bases, with 7 bases left in between. There are 15 residues in the CDR3. The CDR3 DNA reads TGTGCCAGCAGTTTAAGTAACGCTGGGGCCAACGTCCTGACTTTC. It codes for CASSLSNAGANVLTF.